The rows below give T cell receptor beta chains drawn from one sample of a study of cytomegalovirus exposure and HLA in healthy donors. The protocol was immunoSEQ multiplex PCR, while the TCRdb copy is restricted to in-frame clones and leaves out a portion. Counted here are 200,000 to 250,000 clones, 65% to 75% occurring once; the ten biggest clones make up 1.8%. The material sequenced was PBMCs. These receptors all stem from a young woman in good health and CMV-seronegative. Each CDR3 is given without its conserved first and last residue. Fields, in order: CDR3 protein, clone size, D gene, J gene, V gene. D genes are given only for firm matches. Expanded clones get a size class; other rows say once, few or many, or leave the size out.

CDR3: ASSPDSYQPQH; size: -; D: -; J: TRBJ1-5; V: TRBV18
CDR3: SAMSSRTSGNTIY; size: -; D: -; J: TRBJ1-3; V: TRBV29-1
CDR3: ASSFNGGPTNYGYT; size: -; D: -; J: TRBJ1-2; V: TRBV5-5
CDR3: SARDSEGTAAF; size: few; D: TRBD1; J: TRBJ1-1; V: TRBV29-1
CDR3: ASAGEFDGELF; size: -; D: TRBD2; J: TRBJ2-2; V: TRBV6-6
CDR3: ASSQVGHTNTGELF; size: -; D: -; J: TRBJ2-2; V: TRBV4-1
CDR3: ASSLAGRNYEQY; size: -; D: -; J: TRBJ2-7; V: TRBV4-1
CDR3: ASSFGTGFNQPQH; size: few; D: TRBD1; J: TRBJ1-5; V: TRBV7-9
CDR3: ASSLGQNYGYT; size: once; D: -; J: TRBJ1-2; V: TRBV27
CDR3: ASSMGQGEDTQY; size: -; D: TRBD1; J: TRBJ2-3; V: TRBV6-5
CDR3: SVEDPGQENGYT; size: -; D: TRBD1; J: TRBJ1-2; V: TRBV29-1
CDR3: ASRSGQGLSYEQY; size: -; D: TRBD1; J: -; V: TRBV5-1
CDR3: ASRTPGGGKAF; size: once; D: TRBD1; J: TRBJ1-1; V: TRBV19
CDR3: ASLGLRGTEAF; size: few; D: -; J: TRBJ1-1; V: TRBV2
CDR3: ASSLGLAGGYEQY; size: -; D: TRBD2; J: TRBJ2-7; V: TRBV5-1